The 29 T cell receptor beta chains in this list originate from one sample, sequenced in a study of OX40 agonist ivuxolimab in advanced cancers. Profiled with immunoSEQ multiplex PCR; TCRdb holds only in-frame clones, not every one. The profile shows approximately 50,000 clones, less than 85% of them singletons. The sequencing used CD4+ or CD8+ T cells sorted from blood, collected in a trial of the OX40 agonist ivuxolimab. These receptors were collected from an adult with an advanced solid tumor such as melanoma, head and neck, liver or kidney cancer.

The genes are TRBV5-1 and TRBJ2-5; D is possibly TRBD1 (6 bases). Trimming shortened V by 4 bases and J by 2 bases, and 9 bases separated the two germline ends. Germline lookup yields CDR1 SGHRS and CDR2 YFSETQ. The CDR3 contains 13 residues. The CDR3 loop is CASSIGQQETQYF. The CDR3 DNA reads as TGCGCCAGCAGCATTGGACAGCAAGAGACCCAGTACTTC.

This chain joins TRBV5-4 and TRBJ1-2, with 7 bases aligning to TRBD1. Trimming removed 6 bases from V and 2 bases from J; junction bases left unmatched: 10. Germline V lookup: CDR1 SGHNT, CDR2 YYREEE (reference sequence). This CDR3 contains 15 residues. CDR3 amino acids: CASTLGGRGNYGYTF. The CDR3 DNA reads TGTGCCAGCACCCTTGGAGGCAGGGGGAACTATGGCTACACCTTC. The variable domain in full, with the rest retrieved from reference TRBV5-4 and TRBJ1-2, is ETGVTQSPTHLIKTRGQQVTLRCSSQSGHNTVSWYQQALGQGPQFIFQYYREEENGRGNFPPRFSGLQFPNYSSELNVNALELDDSALYLCASTLGGRGNYGYTFGSGTRLTVV.

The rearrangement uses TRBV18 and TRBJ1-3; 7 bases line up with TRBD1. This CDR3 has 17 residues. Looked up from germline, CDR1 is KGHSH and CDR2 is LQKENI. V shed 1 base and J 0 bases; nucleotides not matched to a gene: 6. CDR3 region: CASSPQEQGLSGNTIYF. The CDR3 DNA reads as TGTGCCAGCTCACCACAAGAACAGGGGCTCTCTGGAAACACCATATATTTT.

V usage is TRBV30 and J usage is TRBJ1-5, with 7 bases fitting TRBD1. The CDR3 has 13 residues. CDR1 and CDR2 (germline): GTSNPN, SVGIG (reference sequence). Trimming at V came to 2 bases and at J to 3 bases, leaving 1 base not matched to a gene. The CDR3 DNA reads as TGTGCCTGGAGTCAGGGGGTCAATCAGCCCCAGCATTTT. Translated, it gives CAWSQGVNQPQHF.

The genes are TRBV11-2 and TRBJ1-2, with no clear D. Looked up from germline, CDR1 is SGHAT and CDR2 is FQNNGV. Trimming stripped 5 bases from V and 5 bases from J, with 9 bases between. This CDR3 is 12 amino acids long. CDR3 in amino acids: CASSLNKYGYTF. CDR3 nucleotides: TGTGCCAGCAGCCTAAACAAGTATGGCTACACCTTC.

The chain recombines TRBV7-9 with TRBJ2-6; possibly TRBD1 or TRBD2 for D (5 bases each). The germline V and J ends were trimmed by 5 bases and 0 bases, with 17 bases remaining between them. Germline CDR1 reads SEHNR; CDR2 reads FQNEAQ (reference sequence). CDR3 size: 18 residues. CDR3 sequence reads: CASSPGTRLSSGANVLTF. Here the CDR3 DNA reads TGTGCCAGCAGCCCTGGGACGCGCCTGAGCTCTGGGGCCAACGTCCTGACTTTC.

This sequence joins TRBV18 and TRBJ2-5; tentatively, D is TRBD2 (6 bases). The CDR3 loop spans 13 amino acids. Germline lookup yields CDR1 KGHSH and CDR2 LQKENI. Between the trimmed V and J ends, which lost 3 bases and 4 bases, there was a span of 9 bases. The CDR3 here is CASSPRAGETQYF. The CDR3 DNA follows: TGTGCCAGCTCACCCCGAGCGGGAGAGACCCAGTACTTC.

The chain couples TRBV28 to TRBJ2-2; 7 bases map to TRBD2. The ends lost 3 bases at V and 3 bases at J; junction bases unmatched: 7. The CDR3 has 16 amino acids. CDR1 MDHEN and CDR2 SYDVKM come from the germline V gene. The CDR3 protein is CASSFMASGDTGELFF. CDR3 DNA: TGTGCCAGCAGTTTTATGGCTAGCGGCGACACCGGGGAGCTGTTTTTT.

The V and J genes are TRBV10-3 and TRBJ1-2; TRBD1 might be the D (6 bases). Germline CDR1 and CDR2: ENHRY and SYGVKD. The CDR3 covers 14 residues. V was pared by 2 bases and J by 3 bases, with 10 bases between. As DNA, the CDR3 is TGTGCCATCAGTGAGGGACAGTTCTACTATGGCTACACCTTC. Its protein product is CAISEGQFYYGYTF.

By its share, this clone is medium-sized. The CDR3 loop is CASSLNRGTEAFF. The CDR3 DNA is TGTGCCAGCAGCCTAAACAGGGGCACTGAAGCTTTCTTT. This rearrangement joins TRBV5-6 to TRBJ1-1; 7 nucleotides line up with TRBD1. CDR3 length equals 13 residues. With V trimmed by 4 bases and J by 4 bases, 4 bases remained unmatched. CDR1 is SGHDT, CDR2 YYEEEE, per germline.

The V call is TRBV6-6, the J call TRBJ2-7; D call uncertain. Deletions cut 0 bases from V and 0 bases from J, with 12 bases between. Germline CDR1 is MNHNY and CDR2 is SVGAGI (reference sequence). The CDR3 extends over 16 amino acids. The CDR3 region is CASSYSRSRGSYEQYF. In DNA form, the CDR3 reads TGTGCCAGCAGTTACTCAAGGTCCCGTGGCTCCTACGAGCAGTACTTC.

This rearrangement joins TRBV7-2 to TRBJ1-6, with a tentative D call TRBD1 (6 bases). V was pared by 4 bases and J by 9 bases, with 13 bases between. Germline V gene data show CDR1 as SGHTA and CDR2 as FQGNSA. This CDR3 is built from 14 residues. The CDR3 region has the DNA TGTGCCAGCAGCTCGTCCAGGGGCGGTTCACCCCTCCACTTT. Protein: CASSSSRGGSPLHF.

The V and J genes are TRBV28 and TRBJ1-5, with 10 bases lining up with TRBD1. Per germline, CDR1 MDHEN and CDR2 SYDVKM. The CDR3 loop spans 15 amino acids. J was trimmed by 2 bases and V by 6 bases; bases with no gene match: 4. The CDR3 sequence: CASRRQGAGNQPQHF. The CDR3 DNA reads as TGTGCCAGCAGAAGACAGGGGGCTGGCAATCAGCCCCAGCATTTT.

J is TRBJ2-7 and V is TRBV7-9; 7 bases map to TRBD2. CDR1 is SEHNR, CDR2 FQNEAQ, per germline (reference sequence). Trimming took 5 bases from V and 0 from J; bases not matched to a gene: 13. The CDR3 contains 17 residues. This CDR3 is CASSQDSSGGGSYEQYF. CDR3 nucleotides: TGTGCCAGCAGCCAAGATTCCTCGGGCGGGGGCTCCTACGAGCAGTACTTC.

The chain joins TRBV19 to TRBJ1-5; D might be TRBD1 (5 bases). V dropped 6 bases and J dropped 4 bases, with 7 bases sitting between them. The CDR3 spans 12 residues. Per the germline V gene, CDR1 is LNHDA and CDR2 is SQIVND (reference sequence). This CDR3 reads CASRSGNQPQHF. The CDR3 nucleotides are TGTGCCAGTAGATCAGGGAATCAGCCCCAGCATTTT.

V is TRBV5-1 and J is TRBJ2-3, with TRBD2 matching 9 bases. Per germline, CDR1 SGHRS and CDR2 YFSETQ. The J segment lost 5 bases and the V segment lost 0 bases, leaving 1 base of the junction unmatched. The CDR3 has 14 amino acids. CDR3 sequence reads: CASSLVLAGDTQYF. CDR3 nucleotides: TGCGCCAGCAGCTTGGTACTAGCGGGAGATACGCAGTATTTT.

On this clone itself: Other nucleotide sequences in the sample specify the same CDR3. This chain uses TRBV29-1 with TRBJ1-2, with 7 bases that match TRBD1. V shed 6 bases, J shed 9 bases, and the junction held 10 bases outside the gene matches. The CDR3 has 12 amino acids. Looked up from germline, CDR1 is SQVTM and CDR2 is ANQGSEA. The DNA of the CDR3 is TGCAGCGTAGCCGGACAGGAGGACCGCTACACCTTC. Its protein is CSVAGQEDRYTF.

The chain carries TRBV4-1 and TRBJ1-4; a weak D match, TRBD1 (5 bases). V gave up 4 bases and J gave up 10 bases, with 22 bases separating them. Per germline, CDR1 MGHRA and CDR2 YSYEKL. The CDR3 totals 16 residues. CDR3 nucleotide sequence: TGCGCCAGCAGCCTCGGGGATGGGGCGCAGGATGGAAAACTGTTTTTT. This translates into CASSLGDGAQDGKLFF.

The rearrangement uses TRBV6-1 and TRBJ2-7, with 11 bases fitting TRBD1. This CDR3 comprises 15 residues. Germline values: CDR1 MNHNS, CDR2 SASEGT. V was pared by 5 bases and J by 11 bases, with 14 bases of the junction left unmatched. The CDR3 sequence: CASSSRDRGEYKEYF. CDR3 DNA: TGTGCCAGCAGTTCGCGGGACAGGGGGGAGTATAAGGAGTACTTC.

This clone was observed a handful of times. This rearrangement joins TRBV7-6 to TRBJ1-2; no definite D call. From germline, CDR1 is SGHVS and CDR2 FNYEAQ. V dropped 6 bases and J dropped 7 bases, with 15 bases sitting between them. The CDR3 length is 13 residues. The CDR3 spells CASSSRQAAGYTF. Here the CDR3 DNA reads TGTGCCAGCAGTTCCCGGCAGGCTGCTGGCTACACCTTC.

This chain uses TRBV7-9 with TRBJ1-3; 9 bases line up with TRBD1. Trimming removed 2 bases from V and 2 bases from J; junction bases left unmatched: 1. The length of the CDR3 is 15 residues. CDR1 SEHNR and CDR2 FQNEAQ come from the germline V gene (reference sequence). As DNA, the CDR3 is TGTGCCAGCAGCTTACGGACAGGGGCTGGAAACACCATATATTTT. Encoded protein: CASSLRTGAGNTIYF.

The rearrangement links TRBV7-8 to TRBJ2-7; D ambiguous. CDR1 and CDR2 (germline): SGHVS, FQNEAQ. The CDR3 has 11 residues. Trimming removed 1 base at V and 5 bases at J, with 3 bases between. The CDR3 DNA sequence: TGTGCCAGCAGCTTAGAGGACGAGCAGTACTTC. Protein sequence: CASSLEDEQYF.

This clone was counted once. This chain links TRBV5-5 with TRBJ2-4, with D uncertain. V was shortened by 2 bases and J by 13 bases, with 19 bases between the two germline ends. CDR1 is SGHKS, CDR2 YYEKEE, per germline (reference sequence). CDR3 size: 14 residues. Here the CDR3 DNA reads TGTGCCAGCAGCTTTAACCTCGACGACGGGCGACAGTACTTC. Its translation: CASSFNLDDGRQYF. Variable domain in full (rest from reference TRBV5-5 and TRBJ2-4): DAGVTQSPTHLIKTRGQQVTLRCSPISGHKSVSWYQQVLGQGPQFIFQYYEKEERGRGNFPDRFSARQFPNYSSELNVNALLLGDSALYLCASSFNLDDGRQYFGAGTRLSVL.

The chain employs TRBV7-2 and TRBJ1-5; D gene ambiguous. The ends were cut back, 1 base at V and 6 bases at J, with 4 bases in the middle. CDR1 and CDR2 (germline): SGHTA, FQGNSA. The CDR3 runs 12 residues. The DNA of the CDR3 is TGTGCCAGCAGCTTAGTATCTCAGCCCCAGCATTTT. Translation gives CASSLVSQPQHF.

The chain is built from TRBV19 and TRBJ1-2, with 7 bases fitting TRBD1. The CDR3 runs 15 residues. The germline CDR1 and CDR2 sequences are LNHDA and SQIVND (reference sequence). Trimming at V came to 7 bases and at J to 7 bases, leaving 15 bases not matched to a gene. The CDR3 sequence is CASKPMPGQRSGYTF. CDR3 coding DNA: TGTGCCAGTAAACCAATGCCGGGACAGCGAAGTGGCTACACCTTC.

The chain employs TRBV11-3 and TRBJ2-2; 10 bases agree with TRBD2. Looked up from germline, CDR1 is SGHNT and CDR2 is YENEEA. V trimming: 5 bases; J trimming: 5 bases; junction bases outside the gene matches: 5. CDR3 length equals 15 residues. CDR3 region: CASSPGTSETGELFF. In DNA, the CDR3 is TGTGCCAGCAGCCCCGGGACTAGCGAGACCGGGGAGCTGTTTTTT.

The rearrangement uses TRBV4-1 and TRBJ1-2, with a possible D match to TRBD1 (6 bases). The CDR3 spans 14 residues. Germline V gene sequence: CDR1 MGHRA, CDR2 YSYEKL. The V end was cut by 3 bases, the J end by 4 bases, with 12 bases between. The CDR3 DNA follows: TGCGCCAGCAGCCAGTACAGGGTTGGCTATGGCTACACCTTC. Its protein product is CASSQYRVGYGYTF.

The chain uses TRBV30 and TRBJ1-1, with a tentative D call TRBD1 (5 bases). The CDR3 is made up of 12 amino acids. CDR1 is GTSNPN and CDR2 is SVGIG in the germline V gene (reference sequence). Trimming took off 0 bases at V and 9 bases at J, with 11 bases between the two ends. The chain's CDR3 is CAWSVGVRQAFF. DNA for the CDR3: TGTGCCTGGAGTGTGGGGGTCCGGCAAGCTTTCTTT. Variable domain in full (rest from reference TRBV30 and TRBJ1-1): SQTIHQWPATLVQPVGSPLSLECTVEGTSNPNLYWYRQAAGRGLQLLFYSVGIGQISSEVPQNLSASRPQDRQFILSSKKLLLSDSGFYLCAWSVGVRQAFFGQGTRLTVV.

CDR3 DNA sequence: TGTGCCAGCACGAGGGCAGGGAATAATTCACCCCTCCACTTT. This gives the protein CASTRAGNNSPLHF. The chain recombines TRBV6-6 with TRBJ1-6; D is perhaps TRBD1 (5 bases). Germline V CDR1 and CDR2: MNHNY, SVGAGI (reference sequence). V was cut by 7 bases and J by 5 bases, with 12 bases left in between. There are 14 residues in the CDR3.